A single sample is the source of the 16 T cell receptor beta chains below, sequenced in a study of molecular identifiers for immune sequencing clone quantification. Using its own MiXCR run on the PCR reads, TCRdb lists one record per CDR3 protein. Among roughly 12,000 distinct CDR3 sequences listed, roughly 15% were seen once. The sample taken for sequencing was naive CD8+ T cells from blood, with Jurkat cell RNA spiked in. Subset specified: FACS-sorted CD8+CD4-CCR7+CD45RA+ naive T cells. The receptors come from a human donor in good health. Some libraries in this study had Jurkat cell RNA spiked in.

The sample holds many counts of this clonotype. This CDR3 reads CASSFPPGTGGRSTFF. DNA of the CDR3: TGTGCCAGCAGCTTTCCACCCGGGACAGGGGGCCGGAGCACTTTCTTT. The chain carries TRBV5-6 and TRBJ1-1, with 12 bases fitting TRBD1. Germline loops: CDR1 SGHDT, CDR2 YYEEEE. This CDR3 contains 16 residues. V shed 2 bases, J shed 12 bases, and the junction held 14 bases outside the gene matches.

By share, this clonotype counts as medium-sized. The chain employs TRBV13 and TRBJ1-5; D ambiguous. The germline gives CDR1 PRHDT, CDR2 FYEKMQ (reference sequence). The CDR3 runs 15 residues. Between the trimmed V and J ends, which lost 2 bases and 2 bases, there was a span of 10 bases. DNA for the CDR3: TGTGCCAGCAGCTTAAGGGCAAAGGGCAATCAGCCCCAGCATTTT. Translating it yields CASSLRAKGNQPQHF.

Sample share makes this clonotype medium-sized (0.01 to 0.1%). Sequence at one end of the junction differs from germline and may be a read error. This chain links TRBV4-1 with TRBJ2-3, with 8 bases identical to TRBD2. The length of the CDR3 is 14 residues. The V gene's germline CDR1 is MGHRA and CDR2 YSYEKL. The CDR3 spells CASRQAGAWDTQYF. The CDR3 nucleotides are TGCGCCAGCAGACAAGCGGGAGCCTGGGATACGCAGTATTTT.

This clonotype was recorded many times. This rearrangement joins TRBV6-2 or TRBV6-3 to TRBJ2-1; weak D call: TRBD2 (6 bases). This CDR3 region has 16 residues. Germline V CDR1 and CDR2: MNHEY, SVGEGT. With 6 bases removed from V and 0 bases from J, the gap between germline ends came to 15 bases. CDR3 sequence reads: CASRHRLESSYNEQFF. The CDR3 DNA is TGTGCCAGCAGGCACCGACTAGAGAGCTCCTACAATGAGCAGTTCTTC.

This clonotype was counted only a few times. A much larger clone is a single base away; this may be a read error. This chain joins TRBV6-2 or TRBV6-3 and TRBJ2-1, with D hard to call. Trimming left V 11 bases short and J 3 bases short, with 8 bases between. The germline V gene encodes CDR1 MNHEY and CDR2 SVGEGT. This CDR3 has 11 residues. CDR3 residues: CACTFYNEQFF. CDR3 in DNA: TGTGCCTGCACCTTCTACAATGAGCAGTTCTTC.

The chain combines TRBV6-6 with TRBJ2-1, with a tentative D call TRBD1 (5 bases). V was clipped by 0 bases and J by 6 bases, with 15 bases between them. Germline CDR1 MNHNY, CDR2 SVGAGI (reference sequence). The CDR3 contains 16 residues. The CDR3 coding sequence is TGTGCCAGCAGTTACTCCCTAGGTCAAAGGGGCAATGAGCAGTTCTTC. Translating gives CASSYSLGQRGNEQFF.

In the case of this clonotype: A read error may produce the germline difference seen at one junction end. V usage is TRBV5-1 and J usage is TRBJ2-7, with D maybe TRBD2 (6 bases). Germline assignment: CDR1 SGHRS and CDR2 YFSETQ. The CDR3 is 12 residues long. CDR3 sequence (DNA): TGCGCCAGCAGCAGCGGGTTCTACGAGCAGCACTTC. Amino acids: CASSSGFYEQHF.

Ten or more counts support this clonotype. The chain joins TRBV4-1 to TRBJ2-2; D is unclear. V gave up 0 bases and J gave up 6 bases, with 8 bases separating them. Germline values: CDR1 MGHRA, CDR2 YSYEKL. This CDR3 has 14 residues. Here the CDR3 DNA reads TGCGCCAGCAGCCAAGAGGAGCTCTCCGGGGAGCTGTTTTTT. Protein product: CASSQEELSGELFF.

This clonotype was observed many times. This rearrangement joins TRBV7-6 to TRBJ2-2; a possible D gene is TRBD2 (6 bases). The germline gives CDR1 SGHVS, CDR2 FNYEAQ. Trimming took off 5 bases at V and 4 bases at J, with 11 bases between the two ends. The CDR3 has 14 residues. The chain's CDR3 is CASSPAGPTGELFF. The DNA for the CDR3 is TGTGCCAGCAGCCCCGCGGGACCCACCGGGGAGCTGTTTTTT.

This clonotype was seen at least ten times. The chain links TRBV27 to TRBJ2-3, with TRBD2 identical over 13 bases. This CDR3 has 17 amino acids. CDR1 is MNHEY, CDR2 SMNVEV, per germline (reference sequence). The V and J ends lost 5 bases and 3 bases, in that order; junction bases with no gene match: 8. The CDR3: CASSPSLAGGPTDTQYF. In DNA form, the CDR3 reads TGTGCCAGCAGTCCCTCACTAGCGGGAGGGCCTACAGATACGCAGTATTTT.

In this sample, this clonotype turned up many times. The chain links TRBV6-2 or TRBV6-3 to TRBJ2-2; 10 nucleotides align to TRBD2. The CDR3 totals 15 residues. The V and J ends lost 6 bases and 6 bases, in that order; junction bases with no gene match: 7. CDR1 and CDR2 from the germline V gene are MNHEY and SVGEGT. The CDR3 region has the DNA TGTGCCAGCAGGCCACTAGCGGGATCTGCCGGGGAGCTGTTTTTT. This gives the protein CASRPLAGSAGELFF.

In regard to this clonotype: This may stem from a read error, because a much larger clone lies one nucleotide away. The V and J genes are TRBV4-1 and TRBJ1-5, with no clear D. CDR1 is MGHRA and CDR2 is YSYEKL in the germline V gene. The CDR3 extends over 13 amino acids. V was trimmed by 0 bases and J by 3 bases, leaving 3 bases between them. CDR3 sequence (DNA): TGCGCCAGCAGCCAAGATTCCAATCAGCCCCAGCATTTT. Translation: CASSQDSNQPQHF.

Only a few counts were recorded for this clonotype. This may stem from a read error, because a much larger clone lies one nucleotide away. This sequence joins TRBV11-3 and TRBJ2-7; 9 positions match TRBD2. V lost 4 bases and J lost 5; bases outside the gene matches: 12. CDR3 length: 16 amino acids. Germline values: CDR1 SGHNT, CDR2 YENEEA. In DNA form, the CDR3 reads TGTGCCAGCAGCTCACGCGAGTGGACTAGCGCGCACGAGCAGTACTTC. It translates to CASSSREWTSAHEQYF.

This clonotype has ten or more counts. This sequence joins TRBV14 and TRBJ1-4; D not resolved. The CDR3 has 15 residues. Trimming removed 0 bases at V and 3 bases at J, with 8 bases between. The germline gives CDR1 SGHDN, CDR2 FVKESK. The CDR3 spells CASSQERAPNEKLFF. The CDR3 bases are TGTGCCAGCAGCCAAGAGAGGGCGCCTAATGAAAAACTGTTTTTT. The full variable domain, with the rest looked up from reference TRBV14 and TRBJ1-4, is EAGVTQFPSHSVIEKGQTVTLRCDPISGHDNLYWYRRVMGKEIKFLLHFVKESKQDESGMPNNRFLAERTGGTYSTLKVQPAELEDSGVYFCASSQERAPNEKLFFGSGTQLSVL.

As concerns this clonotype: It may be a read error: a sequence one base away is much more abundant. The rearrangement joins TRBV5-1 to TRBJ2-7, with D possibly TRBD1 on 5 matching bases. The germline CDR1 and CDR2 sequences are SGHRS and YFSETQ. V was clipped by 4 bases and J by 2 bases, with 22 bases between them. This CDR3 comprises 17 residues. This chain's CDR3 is CASSMSSFPTATYEQYF. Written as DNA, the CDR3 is TGCGCCAGCAGCATGAGTTCTTTCCCGACAGCCACCTACGAGCAGTACTTC.

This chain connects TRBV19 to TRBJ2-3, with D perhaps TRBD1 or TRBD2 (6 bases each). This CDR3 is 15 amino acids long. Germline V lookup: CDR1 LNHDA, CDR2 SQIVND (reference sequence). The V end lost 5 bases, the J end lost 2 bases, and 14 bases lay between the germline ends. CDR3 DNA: TGTGCCAGTAGTTATTACGGGGGCATCACAGATACGCAGTATTTT. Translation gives CASSYYGGITDTQYF.